The clone carrying this T cell receptor beta chain was recorded many times. Its cognate antigen is unknown. The source of the sample is a study of T-cell memory formation after mild COVID-19. TCRdb reprocessed the 5' RACE reads with MiXCR, giving one entry per CDR3 protein. The sample shows approximately 44,000 distinct CDR3 sequences, under 7.5% of them seen only once. Regarding the study as a whole: The study found balanced CD4/CD8 in clones contracting day 15 to 85 and a CD4+ lean in later expanders.

The sequencing sample was made of PBMCs or a T cell subset sorted from them (not recorded which). This TCR was sampled from a young man who had mild COVID-19 (a few samples of this study predate the infection). Cell type and time point are not known.

CDR3 coding DNA: TGTGCCAGCTTGGACAGTATCGCGCAGTATTTT. Translated, it gives CASLDSIAQYF. The V call is TRBV7-9, the J call TRBJ2-3, with D possibly being TRBD1 (6 bases). CDR3 size: 11 residues. V gave up 8 bases and J gave up 10 bases, with 13 bases separating them. Germline V lookup: CDR1 SEHNR, CDR2 FQNEAQ (reference sequence).